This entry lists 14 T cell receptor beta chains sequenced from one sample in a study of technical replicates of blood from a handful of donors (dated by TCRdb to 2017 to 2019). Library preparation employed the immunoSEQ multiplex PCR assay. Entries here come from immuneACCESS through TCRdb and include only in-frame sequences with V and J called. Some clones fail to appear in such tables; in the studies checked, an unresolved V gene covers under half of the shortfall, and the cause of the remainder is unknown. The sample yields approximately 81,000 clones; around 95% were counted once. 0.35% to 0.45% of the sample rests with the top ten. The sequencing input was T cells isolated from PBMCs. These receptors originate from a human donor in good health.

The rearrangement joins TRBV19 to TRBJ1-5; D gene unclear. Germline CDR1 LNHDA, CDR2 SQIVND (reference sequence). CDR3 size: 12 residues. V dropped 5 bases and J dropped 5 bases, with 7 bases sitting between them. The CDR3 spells CASSHRDQPQHF. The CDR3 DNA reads TGTGCCAGTAGTCACAGAGATCAGCCCCAGCATTTT. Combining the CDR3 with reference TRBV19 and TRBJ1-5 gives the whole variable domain DGGITQSPKYLFRKEGQNVTLSCEQNLNHDAMYWYRQDPGQGLRLIYYSQIVNDFQKGDIAEGYSVSREKKESFPLTVTSAQKNPTAFYLCASSHRDQPQHFGDGTRLSIL.

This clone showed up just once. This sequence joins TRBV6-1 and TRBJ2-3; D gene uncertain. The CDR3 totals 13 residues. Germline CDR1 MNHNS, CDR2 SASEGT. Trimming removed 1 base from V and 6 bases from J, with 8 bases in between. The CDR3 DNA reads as TGTGCCAGCAGTGAAGAGAGCCACGATACGCAGTATTTT. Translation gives CASSEESHDTQYF.

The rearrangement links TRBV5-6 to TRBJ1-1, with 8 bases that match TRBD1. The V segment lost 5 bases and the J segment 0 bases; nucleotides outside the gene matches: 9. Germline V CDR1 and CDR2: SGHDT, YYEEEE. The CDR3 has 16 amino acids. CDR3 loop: CASSEGTGLMNTEAFF. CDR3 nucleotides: TGTGCCAGCAGTGAGGGGACAGGCCTAATGAACACTGAAGCTTTCTTT.

The CDR3 coding sequence is TGTGCCACCAGCAGTGCTAGCGGGAGCCTCAATGAGCAGTTCTTC. Translated, it gives CATSSASGSLNEQFF. The J gene is TRBJ2-1, the V gene TRBV15; 10 positions match TRBD2. Germline CDR1 LNHNV, CDR2 YYDKDF (reference sequence). This CDR3 contains 15 residues. V trimming: 3 bases; J trimming: 6 bases; junction bases outside the gene matches: 5.

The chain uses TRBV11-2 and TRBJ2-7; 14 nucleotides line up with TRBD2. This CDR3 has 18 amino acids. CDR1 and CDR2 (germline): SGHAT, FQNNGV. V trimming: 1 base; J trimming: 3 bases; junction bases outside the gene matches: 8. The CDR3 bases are TGTGCCAGCAGCTTAGTGGGACTAGCGGGAGTCGGGGACTACGAGCAGTACTTC. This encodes CASSLVGLAGVGDYEQYF.

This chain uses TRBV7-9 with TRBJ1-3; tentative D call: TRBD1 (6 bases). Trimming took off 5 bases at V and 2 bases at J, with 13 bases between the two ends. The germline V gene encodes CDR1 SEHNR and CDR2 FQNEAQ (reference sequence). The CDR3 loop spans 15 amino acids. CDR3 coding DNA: TGTGCCAGCAGCCTACAGGGTAAAACTGGAAACACCATATATTTT. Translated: CASSLQGKTGNTIYF.

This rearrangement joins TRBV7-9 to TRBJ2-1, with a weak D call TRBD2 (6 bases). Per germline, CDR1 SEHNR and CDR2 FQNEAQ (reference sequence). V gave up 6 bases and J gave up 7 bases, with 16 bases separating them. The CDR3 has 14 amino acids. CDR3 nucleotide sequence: TGTGCCAGCAGTTGGCCGGGACTTTTTAATGAGCAGTTCTTC. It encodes CASSWPGLFNEQFF.

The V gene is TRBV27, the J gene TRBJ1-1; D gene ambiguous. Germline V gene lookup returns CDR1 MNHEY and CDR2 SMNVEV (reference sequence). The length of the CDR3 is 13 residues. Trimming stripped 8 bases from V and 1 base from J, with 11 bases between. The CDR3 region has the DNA TGTGCCAGCCGGTACCTCGAGAACACTGAAGCTTTCTTT. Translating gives CASRYLENTEAFF.

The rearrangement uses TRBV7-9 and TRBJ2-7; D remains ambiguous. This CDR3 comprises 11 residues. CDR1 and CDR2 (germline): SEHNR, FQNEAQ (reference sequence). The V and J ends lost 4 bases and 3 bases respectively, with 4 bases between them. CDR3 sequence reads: CASSSIYEQYF. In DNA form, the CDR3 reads TGTGCCAGCAGCTCAATCTACGAGCAGTACTTC.

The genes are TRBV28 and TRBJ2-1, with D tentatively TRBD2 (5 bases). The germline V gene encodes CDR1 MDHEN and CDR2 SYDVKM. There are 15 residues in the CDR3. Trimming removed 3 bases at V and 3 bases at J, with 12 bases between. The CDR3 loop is CASSFSLGNYNEQFF. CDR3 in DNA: TGTGCCAGCAGTTTTTCTCTCGGGAACTACAATGAGCAGTTCTTC.

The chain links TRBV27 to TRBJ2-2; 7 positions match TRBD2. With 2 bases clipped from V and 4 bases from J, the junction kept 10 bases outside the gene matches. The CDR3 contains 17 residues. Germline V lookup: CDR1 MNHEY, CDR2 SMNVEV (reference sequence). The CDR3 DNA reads TGTGCCAGCAGTTTAAGGCGGGAGTGGCTCCGCACCGGGGAGCTGTTTTTT. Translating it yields CASSLRREWLRTGELFF.

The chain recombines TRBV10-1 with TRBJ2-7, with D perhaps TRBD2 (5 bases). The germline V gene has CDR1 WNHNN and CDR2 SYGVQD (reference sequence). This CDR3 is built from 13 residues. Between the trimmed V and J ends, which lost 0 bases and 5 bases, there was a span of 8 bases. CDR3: CASSESPGNEQYF. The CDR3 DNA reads TGCGCCAGCAGTGAGTCGCCCGGGAACGAGCAGTACTTC.

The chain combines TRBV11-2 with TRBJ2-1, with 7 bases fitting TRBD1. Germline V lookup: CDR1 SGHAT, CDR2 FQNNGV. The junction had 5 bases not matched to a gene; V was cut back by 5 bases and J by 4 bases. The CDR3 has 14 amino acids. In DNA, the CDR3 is TGTGCCAGCAGCAGGGACAGTCGGTACAATGAGCAGTTCTTC. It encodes CASSRDSRYNEQFF.

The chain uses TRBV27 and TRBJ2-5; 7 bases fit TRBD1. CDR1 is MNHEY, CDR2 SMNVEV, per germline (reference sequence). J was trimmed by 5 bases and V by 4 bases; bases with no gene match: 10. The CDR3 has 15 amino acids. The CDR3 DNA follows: TGTGCCAGCAGTTCTCGGGACAGACGGACGGAGACCCAGTACTTC. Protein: CASSSRDRRTETQYF.